This T cell receptor beta chain was recorded in a study of cytomegalovirus exposure and HLA in healthy donors. Study details: Earlier findings included 90 million to 120 million unique TCR beta sequences obtained from some 180 million T cells.

The PCR had 60 Vbeta and 13 Jbeta primers. Libraries were prepared by immunoSEQ multiplex PCR; TCRdb keeps only in-frame clonotypes and omits some of them. The sample has roughly 45,000 clones, roughly 51% seen once; the top ten hold roughly 5.5%. The CDR3 covers 12 residues. In germline, CDR1 is SQVTM, CDR2 ANQGSEA. The junction had 0 bases not matched to a gene; V was cut back by 1 base and J by 4 bases. This chain uses TRBV29-1 with TRBJ1-2; TRBD1 aligns across 7 bases. The source of this sequence is a man aged 55 to 70 in good health and CMV-seronegative. Sequences were obtained from PBMCs. CDR3 region: CSVEGDSYGYTF. The CDR3 nucleotides are TGCAGCGTTGAAGGGGACAGCTATGGCTACACCTTC.